The clone carrying this T cell receptor (beta chain) has ten or more counts. As yet, its antigen is unknown. This sample was included in a study of T cell repertoires in cytomegalovirus infection. In the study overall: From public TCR beta signatures came an indication of both CMV infection and matching HLA type. Regarding the study as a whole: Clonotype analysis showed dominance of the ex vivo response by HLA-C-restricted CMV-specific TCR beta clonotypes. The cumulative frequency of public TCR beta families distinguished individuals who carried CMV together with the relevant HLA.

The CDR3 runs to 16 residues. Germline CDR1 reads SGHTA; CDR2 reads FQGNSA. V lost 1 base to trimming and J lost 6 bases, with 16 bases between them. From the reads, TCRdb called clonotypes with MiXCR, one entry per CDR3 protein. This repertoire shows fewer than 550,000 distinct CDR3 sequences, approximately 17% found once; its top ten account for 20% to 30%. The clonotype comes from a human donor in good health (CMV status not recorded). Some clones in this sample may be carry-over from other donors' samples. The sequencing input was CD8+ T cells from PBMCs. This chain links TRBV7-2 with TRBJ1-5, with D possibly TRBD1 on 5 matching bases. CDR3 nucleotides: TGTGCCAGCAGCTTAGAGTTGGCAGGGTTGAGTCAGCCCCAGCATTTT. As protein: CASSLELAGLSQPQHF.